This T cell receptor (beta chain) was sequenced during a study of Ad26.COV2.S vaccination and SARS-CoV-2 variants. Study summary: In the study, Ad26.COV2.S was injected intramuscularly once, or twice 56 days apart.

The table came from immunoSEQ multiplex PCR; TCRdb's copy has only in-frame clones and leaves some out. There are 350,000 to 550,000 clones in the sample; 85% to 90% occur only once, and about 2.7% lies in the top ten. This CDR3 spans 15 amino acids. The V end lost 0 bases, the J end lost 0 bases, and 9 bases lay between the germline ends. Germline V gene sequence: CDR1 SGHDN, CDR2 FVKESK. Treatment described: some 20 received Ad26.COV2.S at low or high dose, single or two shots; about 5 received placebo; per-sample allocation not given. Specimen acquisition occurred on day 63 following the initial vaccine or placebo injection.

The chain employs TRBV14 and TRBJ2-7, with a tentative D call TRBD1 (5 bases). The sample here was peripheral blood, taken in a trial of Ad26.COV2.S vaccine versus placebo. This TCR came from a person between 18 and 60 years old who received the Ad26.COV2.S COVID-19 vaccine or a placebo. In DNA, the CDR3 is TGTGCCAGCAGCCAAGAGGGGCACCCCTCCTACGAGCAGTACTTC. Amino acid sequence: CASSQEGHPSYEQYF.